This TCR beta chain was sequenced during a study of shared clonotypes between healthy human individuals. Germline lookup yields CDR1 MNHEY and CDR2 SMNVEV (reference sequence). V was pared by 5 bases and J by 2 bases, with 5 bases of the junction left unmatched. The CDR3 has 15 residues. This table comes from immunoSEQ multiplex PCR, and its TCRdb copy is limited to in-frame clones, with some not included. The sample records some 550,000 clones, approximately 97% being singletons. The sample consisted of naive CD4+ T cells sorted from blood. Described subset: CD45RA+ positively selected. The TCR sequence derives from a woman aged 30 to 39 in good health. V is TRBV27 and J is TRBJ2-7, with 11 bases matching TRBD2. The CDR3 loop is CASSPTSGRTYEQYF. CDR3 in DNA: TGTGCCAGCAGTCCTACTAGCGGGAGAACCTACGAGCAGTACTTC.